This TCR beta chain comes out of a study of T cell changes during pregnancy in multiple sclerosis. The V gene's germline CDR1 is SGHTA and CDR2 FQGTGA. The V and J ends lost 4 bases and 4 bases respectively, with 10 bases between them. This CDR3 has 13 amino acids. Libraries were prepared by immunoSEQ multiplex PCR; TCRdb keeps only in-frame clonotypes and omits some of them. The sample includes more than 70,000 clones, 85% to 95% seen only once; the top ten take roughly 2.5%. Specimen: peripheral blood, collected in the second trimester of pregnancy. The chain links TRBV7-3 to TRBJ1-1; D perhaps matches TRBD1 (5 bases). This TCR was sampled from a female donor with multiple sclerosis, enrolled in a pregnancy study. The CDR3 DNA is TGTGCCAGCAGCTCTGGGGGGGGCACTGAAGCTTTCTTT. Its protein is CASSSGGGTEAFF.